The 25 T cell receptor beta chains reported below all come from one sample, sequenced in a study of Graves' ophthalmopathy and Graves' hyperthyroidism. RNA transcripts provided the template for amplifying TCR beta CDR3 regions. RT-PCR in the first round used HTBI primers; a second-round multiplex PCR followed. MiXCR, run by TCRdb on the multiplex PCR reads, gives a single entry per CDR3 protein. The table records hundreds of thousands of distinct CDR3 sequences, under 25% of them present only once. Sequences were obtained from peripheral blood. These receptor sequences come from a woman under 30 with stable Graves' hyperthyroidism.

This clonotype occurred many times. The V gene is TRBV20-1, the J gene TRBJ2-7; D is undetermined. Germline V CDR1 and CDR2: DFQATT, SNEGSKA (reference sequence). This CDR3 is 10 amino acids long. V was cut by 5 bases and J by 6 bases, with 8 bases left in between. The CDR3 nucleotides are TGCAGTGCTCGCGCCCCCGAGCAGTACTTC. Translating gives CSARAPEQYF.

This clonotype showed up just once. V usage is TRBV24-1 and J usage is TRBJ1-1; TRBD1 matches at 8 bases. With V trimmed by 11 bases and J by 1 base, 11 bases remained unmatched. Per the germline V gene, CDR1 is KGHDR and CDR2 is SFDVKD. The CDR3 loop spans 15 amino acids. CDR3 sequence: CASSPQTGENTEAFF. The CDR3 DNA is TGTGCCAGTAGTCCCCAGACAGGGGAGAACACTGAAGCTTTCTTT.

There are many counts of this clonotype. The CDR3 is CASSLGGGDRELAQYF. The CDR3 nucleotides are TGTGCCAGCAGCTTAGGAGGGGGGGACAGAGAGCTCGCGCAGTACTTC. V gene TRBV13 combines with J gene TRBJ2-7; D is perhaps TRBD1 or TRBD2 (7 bases each). CDR3 length equals 16 residues. V shed 0 bases and J shed 9 bases, with 21 bases lying between them. Germline-derived CDR1 and CDR2 are PRHDT and FYEKMQ (reference sequence).

With regard to this clonotype: The CDR3 end shows no conserved phenylalanine or tryptophan, and so a read error is likely. The V and J genes are TRBV24-1 and TRBJ2-5, with D possibly TRBD1 on 5 matching bases. Trimming cost V 4 bases and J 8 bases, with 10 bases left between them. The CDR3 has 12 amino acids. Per germline, CDR1 KGHDR and CDR2 SFDVKD. The CDR3 sequence is CATSDPGATQYY. The CDR3 DNA is TGTGCCACCAGTGACCCTGGGGCAACCCAGTACTAC.

In its sample, this clonotype was seen many times. The chain is built from TRBV7-9 and TRBJ2-5; D not resolved. V lost 1 base and J lost 0, with 6 bases in between. The CDR3 is 14 amino acids. Per germline, CDR1 SEHNR and CDR2 FQNEAQ (reference sequence). CDR3 nucleotide sequence: TGTGCCAGCAGCTTAGAACAGAACCAAGAGACCCAGTACTTC. It codes for CASSLEQNQETQYF.

The sample holds many counts of this clonotype. The V gene is TRBV18, the J gene TRBJ1-3, with D unresolved. The CDR3 covers 13 residues. The V end lost 3 bases, the J end lost 4 bases, and 7 bases lay between the germline ends. The germline V gene encodes CDR1 KGHSH and CDR2 LQKENI. The CDR3 nucleotides are TGTGCCAGCTCACCCCAAGGCGGAAACACCATATATTTT. This codes for CASSPQGGNTIYF.

There are many counts of this clonotype. The chain recombines TRBV9 with TRBJ1-6, with 10 bases fitting TRBD1. The CDR3 contains 15 residues. Losses at the gene ends were 0 bases for V and 9 bases for J; bases not matched to a gene: 3. Germline V gene data show CDR1 as SGDLS and CDR2 as YYNGEE. CDR3 sequence: CASSVGGQGFSPLHF. CDR3 DNA sequence: TGTGCCAGCAGCGTAGGGGGACAGGGGTTTTCACCCCTCCACTTT. Full variable domain (missing parts from reference TRBV9 and TRBJ1-6): DSGVTQTPKHLITATGQRVTLRCSPRSGDLSVYWYQQSLDQGLQFLIQYYNGEERAKGNILERFSAQQFPDLHSELNLSSLELGDSALYFCASSVGGQGFSPLHFGNGTRLTVT.

This clonotype was recorded once. The V call is TRBV2, the J call TRBJ2-2, with TRBD2 matching 7 bases. With V trimmed by 6 bases and J by 4 bases, 8 bases remained unmatched. The CDR3 covers 15 residues. CDR1 is SNHLY and CDR2 is FYNNEI in the germline V gene. CDR3 region: CASSRSGTFTGELFF. The CDR3, as DNA: TGTGCCAGCAGCCGCAGCGGGACGTTCACCGGGGAGCTGTTTTTT.

The rearrangement joins TRBV2 to TRBJ2-7; no definite D call. Germline CDR1 SNHLY, CDR2 FYNNEI. The V end was cut by 6 bases, the J end by 6 bases, with 15 bases between. The CDR3 covers 13 residues. The CDR3 loop is CASSDLYRSEQYF. The CDR3 DNA reads as TGTGCCAGCAGCGACCTCTACAGATCCGAGCAGTACTTC.

This clonotype was seen many times. The J gene is TRBJ1-6, the V gene TRBV7-8; D ambiguous. Trimming took off 5 bases at V and 9 bases at J, with 17 bases between the two ends. The CDR3 extends over 15 amino acids. The germline V gene encodes CDR1 SGHVS and CDR2 FQNEAQ. CDR3 region: CASSQHLRTSSPLHF. For the CDR3, the DNA is TGTGCCAGCAGCCAACATCTCCGGACCAGTTCACCCCTCCACTTT.

The table lists this clonotype with many counts. The chain recombines TRBV6-1 with TRBJ2-7, with 9 bases fitting TRBD1. V lost 6 bases and J lost 1; bases outside the gene matches: 4. This CDR3 has 14 residues. Germline V lookup: CDR1 MNHNS, CDR2 SASEGT. The CDR3 region is CASRTGTGSYEQYF. DNA of the CDR3: TGTGCCAGCAGGACGGGGACAGGGTCCTACGAGCAGTACTTC.

This clonotype occurred once. The CDR3 loop reads CASTRRDRFYGYTF. The CDR3 DNA reads TGTGCCAGTACCCGCCGGGACAGGTTTTATGGCTACACCTTC. The chain recombines TRBV6-1 with TRBJ1-2, with 8 bases identical to TRBD1. The CDR3 is 14 amino acids. The V and J ends lost 9 bases and 5 bases, in that order; junction bases with no gene match: 11. The germline V gene has CDR1 MNHNS and CDR2 SASEGT.

This clonotype was found many times. CDR3 in amino acids: CSAGQGAETQYF. The CDR3 coding sequence is TGCAGTGCCGGACAGGGGGCAGAGACCCAGTACTTC. The gene calls are TRBV20-1 and TRBJ2-5, with 11 bases aligning to TRBD1. The CDR3 has 12 amino acids. After removal of 6 bases from V and 4 bases from J, the junction contained 1 base not matched to a gene. Germline assignment: CDR1 DFQATT and CDR2 SNEGSKA (reference sequence).

This clonotype was observed many times. DNA for the CDR3: TGCGCCAGCCGGGTCCGGGACTCTCAAGAGACCCAGTACTTC. Encoded protein: CASRVRDSQETQYF. J is TRBJ2-5 and V is TRBV5-1; D might be TRBD2 (6 bases). The CDR3 extends over 14 amino acids. The germline V and J ends were trimmed by 7 bases and 2 bases, with 15 bases remaining between them. CDR1 and CDR2 from the germline V gene are SGHRS and YFSETQ. Using reference TRBV5-1 and TRBJ2-5 for the parts outside the CDR3, the full variable domain is KAGVTQTPRYLIKTRGQQVTLSCSPISGHRSVSWYQQTPGQGLQFLFEYFSETQRNKGNFPGRFSGRQFSNSRSEMNVSTLELGDSALYLCASRVRDSQETQYFGPGTRLLVL.

This clonotype was seen repeatedly, ten times or more. The chain joins TRBV20-1 to TRBJ2-4, with a weak D call TRBD2 (5 bases). Trimming took 0 bases from V and 0 from J, leaving 18 bases between them. The CDR3 is 18 residues long. Per germline, CDR1 DFQATT and CDR2 SNEGSKA (reference sequence). The CDR3 DNA is TGCAGTGCTAGAGATCACGCCGCGGGCACTGTAGCCAAAAACATTCAGTACTTC. Amino acids: CSARDHAAGTVAKNIQYF.

This clonotype was counted many times. The chain links TRBV7-8 to TRBJ1-1; D is unresolved. CDR1 SGHVS and CDR2 FQNEAQ come from the germline V gene. The V gene lost 1 base and the J gene lost 4 bases, with 4 bases spanning the gap. This CDR3 has 12 residues. CDR3 nucleotide sequence: TGTGCCAGCAGCTTAGGGCTCACTGAAGCTTTCTTT. Encoded protein: CASSLGLTEAFF. Based on the CDR3 plus reference TRBV7-8 and TRBJ1-1, the full variable domain is GAGVSQSPRYKVAKRGQDVALRCDPISGHVSLFWYQQALGQGPEFLTYFQNEAQLDKSGLPSDRFFAERPEGSVSTLKIQRTQQEDSAVYLCASSLGLTEAFFGQGTRLTVV.

In its sample, this clonotype was seen once. V is TRBV6-1 and J is TRBJ2-6; D call uncertain. Per the germline V gene, CDR1 is MNHNS and CDR2 is SASEGT. There are 15 residues in the CDR3. Trimming removed 8 bases at V and 4 bases at J, with 15 bases between. Here the CDR3 DNA reads TGTGCCAGCGCCTTTGTCGAGCAAGGGGCCAACGTCCTGACTTTC. This translates into CASAFVEQGANVLTF.

The chain joins TRBV28 to TRBJ2-2, with 8 bases identical to TRBD2. V lost 5 bases, J lost 5 bases, and 16 bases stayed unmatched. CDR3 size: 18 residues. Germline CDR1 MDHEN, CDR2 SYDVKM. The DNA of the CDR3 is TGTGCCAGCAGTCCCCCCCGGGGAGTCGGGAGGGAGACCGGGGAGCTGTTTTTT. Amino acid sequence: CASSPPRGVGRETGELFF.

The CDR3 bases are TGTGCCAGTAGTATGGGGGAGACGGGAGAGACCCAGTACTTC. As protein: CASSMGETGETQYF. The rearrangement uses TRBV19 and TRBJ2-5; D is tentatively TRBD1 or TRBD2 (5 bases each). The CDR3 is made up of 14 amino acids. The V end was cut by 3 bases, the J end by 4 bases, with 12 bases between. CDR1 is LNHDA, CDR2 SQIVND, per germline (reference sequence).

Ten or more counts support this clonotype. The V gene is TRBV7-9, the J gene TRBJ2-2, with D perhaps TRBD1 (5 bases). CDR1 SEHNR and CDR2 FQNEAQ come from the germline V gene (reference sequence). This CDR3 comprises 15 residues. The V and J ends lost 4 bases and 3 bases respectively, with 12 bases between them. The CDR3 here is CASSSTTGDTGELFF. The CDR3 region has the DNA TGTGCCAGCAGCTCAACAACAGGAGACACCGGGGAGCTGTTTTTT.

This clonotype was counted at least ten times. This sequence joins TRBV28 and TRBJ1-1, with D possibly TRBD1 on 5 matching bases. The CDR3 is made up of 18 amino acids. Germline V gene data show CDR1 as MDHEN and CDR2 as SYDVKM. V lost 7 bases and J 2 bases, leaving 26 bases between the germline ends. The CDR3 coding sequence is TGTGCCAGCACCCGACTTCCCGGTCAGGGAACCGGTAACACTGAAGCTTTCTTT. It encodes CASTRLPGQGTGNTEAFF.

There are many counts of this clonotype. V usage is TRBV28 and J usage is TRBJ2-2; D not certain. CDR3 length: 11 amino acids. V was pared by 6 bases and J by 5 bases, with 4 bases between. CDR1 MDHEN and CDR2 SYDVKM come from the germline V gene. Written as DNA, the CDR3 is TGTGCCAGCAGGTCGACCGGGGAGCTGTTTTTT. Protein: CASRSTGELFF.

The rearrangement links TRBV7-2 to TRBJ2-7, with D perhaps TRBD1 (5 bases). Germline-derived CDR1 and CDR2 are SGHTA and FQGNSA. Trimming cost V 1 base and J 3 bases, with 10 bases left between them. CDR3 size: 14 residues. CDR3 DNA sequence: TGTGCCAGCAGCTTAGACGGAAGGGGCTACGAGCAGTACTTC. Its translation is CASSLDGRGYEQYF.

The chain employs TRBV12-3 or TRBV12-4 and TRBJ2-4; 8 nucleotides agree with TRBD2. V was pared by 2 bases and J by 6 bases, with 6 bases of the junction left unmatched. This CDR3 is built from 15 residues. The CDR3: CASSLSGRGGNIQYF. The CDR3 coding sequence is TGTGCCAGCAGTTTATCCGGACGGGGGGGAAACATTCAGTACTTC.

In this sample, this clonotype turned up many times. V gene TRBV6-1 combines with J gene TRBJ1-5; a possible D gene is TRBD1 (5 bases). The germline V and J ends were trimmed by 5 bases and 5 bases, with 13 bases remaining between them. This CDR3 region has 14 residues. The germline V gene encodes CDR1 MNHNS and CDR2 SASEGT. CDR3 coding DNA: TGTGCCAGCAGTCTCCGGGGCAGGGATCAGCCCCAGCATTTT. Translation gives CASSLRGRDQPQHF.